The present T cell receptor (beta chain) was sequenced within a study of CD8 T cells in Susac syndrome. General observations from the study: It was acknowledged by the study that relatively few individuals were included in its TCR sequencing and HLA analysis.

With random hexamers, roughly 0.45 to 1 ug RNA was reverse transcribed. TCRdb fed the immunoSEQ multiplex PCR reads into MiXCR, producing one record per CDR3 protein. This table has 330,000 or so distinct CDR3 sequences, approximately 85% appearing once. Peripheral blood CD8+ and CD4+ T cells were profiled by TCR beta sequencing. Relapsing-remitting disease, either stable or active, was present in the multiple sclerosis controls, who were treatment-naive patients. Negative isolation yielded CD4+ and CD8+ T cells, and FACS enriched TEMRA cells. Note on this clonotype: Its antigen is not identified.

The CDR3 loop spans 16 amino acids. V gave up 2 bases and J gave up 0 bases, with 11 bases separating them. The germline V gene encodes CDR1 MNHEY and CDR2 SVGEGT. Sequencing was performed on CD8+ T cells from PBMCs. The V gene is TRBV6-2 or TRBV6-3, the J gene TRBJ1-5; a weak D match, TRBD1 (6 bases). The TCR originated in a human donor with multiple sclerosis. In nucleotides, the CDR3 is TGTGCCAGCAGTTACCTGGACAGTTTTAGCAATCAGCCCCAGCATTTT. It codes for CASSYLDSFSNQPQHF.